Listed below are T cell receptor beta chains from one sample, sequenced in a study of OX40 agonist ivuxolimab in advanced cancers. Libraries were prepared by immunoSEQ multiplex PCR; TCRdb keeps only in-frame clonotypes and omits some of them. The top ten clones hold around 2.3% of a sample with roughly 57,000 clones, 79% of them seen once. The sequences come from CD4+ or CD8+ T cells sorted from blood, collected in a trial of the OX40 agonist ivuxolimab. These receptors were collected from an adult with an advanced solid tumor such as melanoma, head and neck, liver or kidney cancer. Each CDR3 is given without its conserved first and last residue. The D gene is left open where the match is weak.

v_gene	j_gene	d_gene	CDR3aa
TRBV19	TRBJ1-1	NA	ASSSHTGAEAF
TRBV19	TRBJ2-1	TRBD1	ASSIGTGGVNEQF
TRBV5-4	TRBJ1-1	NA	ASSGGHSGGVTEAF
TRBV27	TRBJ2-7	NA	ASKRQGGTYEQY
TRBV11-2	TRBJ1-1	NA	ASSLDRLVEAF
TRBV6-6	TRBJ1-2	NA	AASRAGTYGYT
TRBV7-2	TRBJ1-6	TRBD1	ASSSPGGNSPLH
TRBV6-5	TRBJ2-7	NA	ASSYTGWYGGYEQY
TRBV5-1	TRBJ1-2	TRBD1	ASSFGQEPDGYT
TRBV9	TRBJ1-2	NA	ASSVAGQPNYGYT
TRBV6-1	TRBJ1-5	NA	ASSPRSNQPQH
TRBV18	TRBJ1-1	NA	ASSPQTGQNTEAF
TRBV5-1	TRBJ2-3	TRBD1	ASSFRDSSTDTQY
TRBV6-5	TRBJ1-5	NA	ASSGRPVGNQPQH
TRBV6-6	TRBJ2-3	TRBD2	ASRPRDSGGTDTQY
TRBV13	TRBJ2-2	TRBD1	ASSYWDSAETGELF
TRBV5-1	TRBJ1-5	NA	ASSLWGIESNQPQH
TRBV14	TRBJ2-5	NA	ASSRLLETQY
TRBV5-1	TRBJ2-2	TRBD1	ASSRDRVGLNGELF
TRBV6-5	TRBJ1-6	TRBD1	ASSLGGSSGLSPLH
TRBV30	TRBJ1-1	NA	AWSRGRTNTEAF
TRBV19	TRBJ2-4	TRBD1	ASSGSGTGVTIQY
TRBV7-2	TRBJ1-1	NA	ASSWTANTEAF
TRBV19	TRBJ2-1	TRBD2	ASRASGRSYNEQF
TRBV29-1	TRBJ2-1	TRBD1	SVERGQTPNEQF
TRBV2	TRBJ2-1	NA	ASRNPGPYNEQF
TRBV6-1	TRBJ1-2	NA	ASSEAGVYGYT